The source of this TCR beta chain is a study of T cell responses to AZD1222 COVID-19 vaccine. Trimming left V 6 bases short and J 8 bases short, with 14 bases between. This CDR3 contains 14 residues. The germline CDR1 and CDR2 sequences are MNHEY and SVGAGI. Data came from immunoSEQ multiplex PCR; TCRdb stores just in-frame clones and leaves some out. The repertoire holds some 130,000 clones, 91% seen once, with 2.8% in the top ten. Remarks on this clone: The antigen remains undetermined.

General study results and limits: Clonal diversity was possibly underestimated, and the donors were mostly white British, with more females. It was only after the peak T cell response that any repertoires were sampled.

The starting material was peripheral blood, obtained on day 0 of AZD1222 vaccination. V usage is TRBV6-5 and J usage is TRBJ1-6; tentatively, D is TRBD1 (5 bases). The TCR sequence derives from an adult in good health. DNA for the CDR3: TGTGCCAGCAGAAGGCAGGGACTATATTCACCCCTCCACTTT. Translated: CASRRQGLYSPLHF.